What follows describes a single T cell receptor beta chain. The antigen is not known. With 7 bases removed from V and 6 bases from J, the gap between germline ends came to 17 bases. The length of the CDR3 is 14 residues. Per germline, CDR1 WNHNN and CDR2 SYGVQD (reference sequence). A multiplex PCR was run with 60 Vbeta primers and 13 Jbeta primers. Clones were sequenced by immunoSEQ multiplex PCR, and TCRdb holds only the in-frame ones, with some missing. The repertoire holds 55,000 to 75,000 clones, around 87% seen once, with approximately 1.3% in the top ten. The entry originates in a study of cytomegalovirus exposure and HLA in healthy donors. Study outcomes and limitations: As a later analysis revealed, the rate of TCR association differed by HLA locus, with DRB1 most and HLA-C fewest. Upon later analysis, HLA-associated TCR beta chains proved more clonally expanded than other, equally common chains.

The J gene is TRBJ2-3, the V gene TRBV10-1; D might be TRBD1 (5 bases). The sequence was obtained from a man younger than 30 in good health and CMV-seronegative. The sequencing input was PBMCs. The CDR3 DNA sequence: TGCGCCAGCATTAAAGGGGTTAGCCGGGATACGCAGTATTTT. As protein: CASIKGVSRDTQYF.